The subject of this entry is one T cell receptor beta chain. Its antigen is currently not known. No per-base quality is available; no much larger clone lies one base away. TCRbeta CDR3 regions were amplified from genomic DNA by means of the immunoSEQ Assay, a bias-controlled multiplex PCR. The authors' pipeline ran thus. The number of nucleated cells in each sample was estimated by amplification of reference gene primers within the assay. Sequence reads were collapsed and filtered to measure the absolute abundance of every unique TCRbeta CDR3 rearrangement. Productive Simpson clonality was computed per sample as the square root of Simpson's diversity index over productive rearrangements. TCRdb holds this immuneACCESS table with in-frame rearrangements only. Some clones are missing; in checked studies, unresolved V genes explain under half, and the rest has no known cause. Clone size and the V and J calls come from that table; the DNA yielded D and trimming. Across this sample there are 200,000 to 250,000 clones, with over 75% seen only once. In total, the top ten clones hold approximately 8.6% of the sample.

This record belongs to a study of blood T cell repertoires in COVID-19 (dated by TCRdb to the early 2020s). About the full investigation: Collaborator samples came from the United States, Italy and Spain and covered acute and convalescent phases of COVID-19. The material from the prospective study consisted of cDNA or gDNA derived from T cells, B-cell-depleted T cells, or PBMCs. The dataset comprised deeply sampled blood TCRbeta repertoires from subjects exposed to, actively infected with, or recovered from COVID-19. A freely available public database, intended as a resource for researchers studying the immune response to SARS-CoV-2, is where the repertoires were released. The samples were drawn from the first 160 participants of the ongoing ImmuneRACE study and from 1,254 subjects provided by 6 global collaborators. A de-identified subject ID, COVID-19 status, age in years and sex were almost always included in the sample metadata. HLA class I and class II types, where available, came from metadata supplied by the sample provider rather than from assay-based typing. Study-wide conclusions, independent of this receptor: The amount of clinical and demographic metadata varied by source and participant and was provided uncurated.

Enrolling through a virtual design, the prospective study's participants ranged in age from roughly 18 to 100 years and lived across some 22 United States geographic areas. In the prospective study, cohorts were assigned on the basis of participant-reported clinical history obtained from a screening survey and a study questionnaire. In the prospective study, mobile phlebotomists collected whole blood, serum and a nasopharyngeal or oropharyngeal swab from each participant. Prospective study participants could optionally give additional blood draws and questionnaires over a roughly two-month period. Before DNA extraction, prospective study blood samples were shipped either frozen or at room temperature. The sequenced sample consisted of PBMCs or T cells enriched from blood (not recorded which). The sequence was collected from a woman aged 45-65 years with acute COVID-19.

In nucleotide form, the sequence is TGTGCCAGCAGCGAACAGGATTCTGGAAACACCATATATTTT. The resulting protein is CASSEQDSGNTIYF. The rearranged chain carries TRBV7-2 and TRBJ1-3; 5 matching bases give a weak D call of TRBD1. The CDR3 holds 14 amino acids from the cysteine to the phenylalanine. The sequence is cut down to CDR3 DNA, 42 bases in frame from base 1. From the germline V gene, CDR1 is SGHTA and CDR2 is FQGNSA. Between the V and J ends, shortened by 5 bases and 1 base respectively, the junction contains 9 bases.